This T cell receptor (beta chain) was profiled in a study of blood T cell repertoires in COVID-19. Produced via immunoSEQ multiplex PCR; TCRdb's table is partial and in-frame only. This sample carries some 200,000 clones, 85% to 90% of them seen once, and the ten largest clones take approximately 3.8%. V lost 3 bases and J lost 14, with 20 bases in between. The CDR3 has 15 residues. Germline CDR1 is MNHEY and CDR2 is SVGAGI. Source material: PBMCs or T cells enriched from blood (not recorded which). V usage is TRBV6-5 and J usage is TRBJ1-6; D is unclear. The sequence was collected from a woman aged 18-30 years in a cohort exposed to, infected with or recovered from COVID-19 (not recorded which). CDR3 sequence: CASSYAGTGDLSLHF. In nucleotides, the CDR3 is TGTGCCAGCAGTTATGCCGGAACCGGGGATTTATCCCTCCACTTT.